This T cell receptor beta chain stems from a study of cytomegalovirus exposure and HLA in healthy donors. To note about this clone: Its antigen is currently unknown.

General study points: An observed cluster of highly shared sequence variants was recorded as a likely sequencing artifact. Later analysis suggested most CMV-associated TCR beta chains were HLA-restricted. TCR beta V segments were, for the most part, productive about 90% or about 30% of the time in an earlier analysis. Associated with HLA alleles at 0.05 false discovery rate in a later analysis were approximately 17,000 TCR beta sequences.

It was with 60 Vbeta and 13 Jbeta primers that the PCR ran. The table came from immunoSEQ multiplex PCR; TCRdb's copy has only in-frame clones and leaves some out. This sample has about 160,000 clones, with around 78% found just once. Germline V lookup: CDR1 MNHEY, CDR2 SMNVEV (reference sequence). This CDR3 has 15 amino acids. This receptor was identified in a woman aged 40 to 55 in good health and CMV-seronegative. This chain links TRBV27 with TRBJ2-5; 10 nucleotides agree with TRBD2. The DNA end lines up better with TRBJ2-7; the J call may be wrong. Sequencing was done on a sample of PBMCs. The CDR3 DNA sequence: TGTGCCAGCGGGGGGCTAGCGGGGGTAGCCTACGAGCAGTACTTC. Its protein product is CASGGLAGVAYEQYF.